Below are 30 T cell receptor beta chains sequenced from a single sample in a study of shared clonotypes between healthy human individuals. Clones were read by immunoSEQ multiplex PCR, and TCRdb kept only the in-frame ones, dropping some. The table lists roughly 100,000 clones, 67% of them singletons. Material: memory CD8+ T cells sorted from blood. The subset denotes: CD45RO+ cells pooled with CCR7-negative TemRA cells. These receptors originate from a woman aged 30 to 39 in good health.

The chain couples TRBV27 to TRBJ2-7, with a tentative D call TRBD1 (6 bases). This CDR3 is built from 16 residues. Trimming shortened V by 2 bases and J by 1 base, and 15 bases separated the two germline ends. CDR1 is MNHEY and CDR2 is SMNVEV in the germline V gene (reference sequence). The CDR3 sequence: CASSLGSGTFSYEQYF. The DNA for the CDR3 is TGTGCCAGCAGTTTAGGGTCGGGGACATTTTCCTACGAGCAGTACTTC.

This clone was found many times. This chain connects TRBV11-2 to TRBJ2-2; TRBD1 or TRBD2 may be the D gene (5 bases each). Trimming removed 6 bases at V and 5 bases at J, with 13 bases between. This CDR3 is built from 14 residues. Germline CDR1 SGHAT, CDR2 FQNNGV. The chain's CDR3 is CASRGVRGTGELFF. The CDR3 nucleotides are TGTGCCAGCAGAGGGGTGAGAGGGACCGGGGAGCTGTTTTTT. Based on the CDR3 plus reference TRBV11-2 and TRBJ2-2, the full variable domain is EAGVAQSPRYKIIEKRQSVAFWCNPISGHATLYWYQQILGQGPKLLIQFQNNGVVDDSQLPKDRFSAERLKGVDSTLKIQPAKLEDSAVYLCASRGVRGTGELFFGEGSRLTVL.

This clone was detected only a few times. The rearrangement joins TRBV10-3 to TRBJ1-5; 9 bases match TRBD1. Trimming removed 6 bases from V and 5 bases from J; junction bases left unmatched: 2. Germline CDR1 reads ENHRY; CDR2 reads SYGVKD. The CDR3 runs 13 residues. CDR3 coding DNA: TGTGCCATCAGCCGGGACAGGGATCAGCCCCAGCATTTT. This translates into CAISRDRDQPQHF.

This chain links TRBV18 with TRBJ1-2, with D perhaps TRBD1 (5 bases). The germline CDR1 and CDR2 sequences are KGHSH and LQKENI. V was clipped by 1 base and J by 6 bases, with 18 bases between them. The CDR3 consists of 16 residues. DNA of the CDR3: TGTGCCAGCTCACCACATCGGGGACTTAGAAGGGATGGCTACACCTTC. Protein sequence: CASSPHRGLRRDGYTF.

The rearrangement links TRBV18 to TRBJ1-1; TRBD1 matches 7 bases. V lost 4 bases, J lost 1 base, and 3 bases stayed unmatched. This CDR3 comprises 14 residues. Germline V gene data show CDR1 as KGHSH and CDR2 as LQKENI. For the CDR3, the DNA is TGTGCCAGCTCACGACAGGGAGCGAACACTGAAGCTTTCTTT. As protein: CASSRQGANTEAFF.

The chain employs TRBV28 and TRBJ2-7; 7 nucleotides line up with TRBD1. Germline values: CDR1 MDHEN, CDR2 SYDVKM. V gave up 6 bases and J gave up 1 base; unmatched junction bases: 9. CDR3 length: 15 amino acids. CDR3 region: CASSDLNRGSYEQYF. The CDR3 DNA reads TGTGCCAGCAGCGACCTGAACAGGGGATCCTACGAGCAGTACTTC.

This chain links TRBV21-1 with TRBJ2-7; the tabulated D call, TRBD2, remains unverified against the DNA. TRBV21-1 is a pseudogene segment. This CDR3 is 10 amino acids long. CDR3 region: CASTLYEQYF. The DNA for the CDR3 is TGTGCCAGCACTCTCTACGAGCAGTACTTC.

The CDR3 coding sequence is TGTGCCAGTAGTATGTCGAGCGGGAGCGTATACGAGCAGTACTTC. Its protein is CASSMSSGSVYEQYF. The rearrangement uses TRBV19 and TRBJ2-7; 8 bases match TRBD2. The junction had 8 bases not matched to a gene; V was cut back by 3 bases and J by 4 bases. Germline lookup yields CDR1 LNHDA and CDR2 SQIVND (reference sequence). This CDR3 comprises 15 residues.

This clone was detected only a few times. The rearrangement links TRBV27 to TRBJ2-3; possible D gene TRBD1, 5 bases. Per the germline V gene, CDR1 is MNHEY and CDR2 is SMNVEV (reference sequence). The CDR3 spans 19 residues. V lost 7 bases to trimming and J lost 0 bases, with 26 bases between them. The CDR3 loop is CASIPWGPMTSPSTDTQYF. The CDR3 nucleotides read TGTGCCAGCATTCCTTGGGGCCCCATGACATCACCCAGCACAGATACGCAGTATTTT.

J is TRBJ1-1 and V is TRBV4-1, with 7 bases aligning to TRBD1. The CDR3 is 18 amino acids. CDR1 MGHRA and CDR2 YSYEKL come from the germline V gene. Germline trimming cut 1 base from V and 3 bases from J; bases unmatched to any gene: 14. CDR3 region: CASSQVKGTATSYTEAFF. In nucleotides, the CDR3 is TGCGCCAGCAGCCAAGTTAAGGGGACAGCAACCAGCTACACTGAAGCTTTCTTT.

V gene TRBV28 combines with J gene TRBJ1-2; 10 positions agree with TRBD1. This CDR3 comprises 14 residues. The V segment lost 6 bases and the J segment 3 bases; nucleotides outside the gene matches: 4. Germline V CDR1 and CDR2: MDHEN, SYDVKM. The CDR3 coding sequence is TGTGCCAGCAGGCGAGACAGGGGGCACTATGGCTACACCTTC. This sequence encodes CASRRDRGHYGYTF.

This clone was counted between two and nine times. Here the CDR3 DNA reads TGTGCCAGCAGTGAAATGGAGGAGGGCTCTGAAGCTTTCTTT. Translating it yields CASSEMEEGSEAFF. This chain connects TRBV6-1 to TRBJ1-1; D gene ambiguous. CDR3 length equals 14 residues. Germline assignment: CDR1 MNHNS and CDR2 SASEGT. The V and J ends lost 2 bases and 6 bases respectively, with 13 bases between them.

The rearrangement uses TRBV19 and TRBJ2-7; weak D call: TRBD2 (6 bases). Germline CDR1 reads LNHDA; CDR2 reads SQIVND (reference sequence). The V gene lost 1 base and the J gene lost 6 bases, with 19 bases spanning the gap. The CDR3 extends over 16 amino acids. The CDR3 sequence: CASSIGAGIGHSEQYF. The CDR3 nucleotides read TGTGCCAGTAGTATAGGAGCGGGTATAGGACACTCCGAGCAGTACTTC.

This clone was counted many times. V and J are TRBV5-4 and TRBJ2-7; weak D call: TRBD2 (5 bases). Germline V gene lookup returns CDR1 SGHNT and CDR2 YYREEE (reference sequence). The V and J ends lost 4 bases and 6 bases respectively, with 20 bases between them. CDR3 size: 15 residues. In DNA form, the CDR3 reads TGTGCCAGCAGCCTGCGGTGGGTACGAGGGAGCGAGCAGTACTTC. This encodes CASSLRWVRGSEQYF.

The CDR3 protein is CASSLDVGLAGYEQYF. Written as DNA, the CDR3 is TGCGCCAGCAGCTTGGACGTGGGACTAGCGGGATACGAGCAGTACTTC. The chain combines TRBV5-1 with TRBJ2-7, with 13 bases identical to TRBD2. The CDR3 has 16 residues. Germline V lookup: CDR1 SGHRS, CDR2 YFSETQ. V trimming: 0 bases; J trimming: 4 bases; junction bases outside the gene matches: 4.

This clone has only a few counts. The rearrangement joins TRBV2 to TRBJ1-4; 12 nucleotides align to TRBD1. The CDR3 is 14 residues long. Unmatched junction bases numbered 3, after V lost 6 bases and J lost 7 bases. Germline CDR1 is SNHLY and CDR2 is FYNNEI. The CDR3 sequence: CASSWDRGREKLFF. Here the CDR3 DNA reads TGTGCCAGCAGCTGGGACAGGGGGCGTGAAAAACTGTTTTTT.

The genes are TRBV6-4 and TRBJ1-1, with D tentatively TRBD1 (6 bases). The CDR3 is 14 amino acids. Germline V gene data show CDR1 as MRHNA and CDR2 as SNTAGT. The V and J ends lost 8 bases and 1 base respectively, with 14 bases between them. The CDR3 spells CASRAGVENTEAFF. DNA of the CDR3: TGTGCCAGCCGAGCAGGGGTCGAGAACACTGAAGCTTTCTTT.

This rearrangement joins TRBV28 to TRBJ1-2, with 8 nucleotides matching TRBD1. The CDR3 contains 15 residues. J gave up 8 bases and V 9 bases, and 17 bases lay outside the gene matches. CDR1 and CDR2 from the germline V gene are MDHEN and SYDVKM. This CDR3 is CASNPLGQERDGYTF. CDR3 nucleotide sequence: TGTGCCAGTAATCCCCTGGGACAGGAAAGGGACGGCTACACCTTC.

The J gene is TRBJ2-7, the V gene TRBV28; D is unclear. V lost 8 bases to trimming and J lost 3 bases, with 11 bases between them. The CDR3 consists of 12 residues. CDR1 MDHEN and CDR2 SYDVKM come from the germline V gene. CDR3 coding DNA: TGTGCCAGCCAGACAACAGACTACGAGCAGTACTTC. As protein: CASQTTDYEQYF.

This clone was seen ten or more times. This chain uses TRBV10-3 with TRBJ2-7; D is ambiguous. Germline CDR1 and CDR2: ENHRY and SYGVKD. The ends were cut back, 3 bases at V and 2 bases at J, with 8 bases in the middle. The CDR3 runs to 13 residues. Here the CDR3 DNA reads TGTGCCATCAGTGAAGACGGTCCCTACGAGCAGTACTTC. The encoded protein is CAISEDGPYEQYF.

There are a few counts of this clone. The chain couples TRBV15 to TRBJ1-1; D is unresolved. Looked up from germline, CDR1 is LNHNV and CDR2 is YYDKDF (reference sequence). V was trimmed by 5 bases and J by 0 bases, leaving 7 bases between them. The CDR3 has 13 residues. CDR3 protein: CATSPAMNTEAFF. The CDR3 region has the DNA TGTGCCACCAGCCCCGCGATGAACACTGAAGCTTTCTTT.

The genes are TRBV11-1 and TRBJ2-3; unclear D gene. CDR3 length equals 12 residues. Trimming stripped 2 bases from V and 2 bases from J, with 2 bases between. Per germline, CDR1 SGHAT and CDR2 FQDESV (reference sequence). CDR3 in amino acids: CASSLYTDTQYF. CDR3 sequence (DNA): TGTGCCAGCAGCTTATACACAGATACGCAGTATTTT.

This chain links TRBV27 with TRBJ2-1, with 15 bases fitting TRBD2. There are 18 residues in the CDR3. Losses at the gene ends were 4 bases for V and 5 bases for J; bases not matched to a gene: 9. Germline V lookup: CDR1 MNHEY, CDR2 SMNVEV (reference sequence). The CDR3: CASSSGGLAGGPNNEQFF. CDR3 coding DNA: TGTGCCAGCAGTTCAGGAGGACTAGCGGGAGGGCCGAACAATGAGCAGTTCTTC.

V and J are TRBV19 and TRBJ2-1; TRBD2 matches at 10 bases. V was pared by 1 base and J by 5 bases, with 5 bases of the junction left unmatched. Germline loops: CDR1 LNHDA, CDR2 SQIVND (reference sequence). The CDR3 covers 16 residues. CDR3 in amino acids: CASSIVEREGHNEQFF. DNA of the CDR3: TGTGCCAGTAGTATAGTGGAGCGGGAGGGCCACAATGAGCAGTTCTTC.

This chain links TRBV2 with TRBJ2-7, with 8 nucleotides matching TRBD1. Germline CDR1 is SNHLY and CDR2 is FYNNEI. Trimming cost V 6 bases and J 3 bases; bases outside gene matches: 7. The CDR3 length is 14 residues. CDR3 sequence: CASSTGTGSYEQYF. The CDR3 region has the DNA TGTGCCAGCAGCACCGGGACAGGTAGCTACGAGCAGTACTTC.

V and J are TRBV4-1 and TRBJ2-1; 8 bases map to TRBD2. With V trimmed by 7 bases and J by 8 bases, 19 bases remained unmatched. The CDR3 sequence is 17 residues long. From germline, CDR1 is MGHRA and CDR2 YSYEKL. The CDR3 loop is CASTSTVGVREVDEQFF. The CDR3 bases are TGCGCCAGCACTTCAACGGTGGGAGTGCGGGAGGTCGATGAGCAGTTCTTC.

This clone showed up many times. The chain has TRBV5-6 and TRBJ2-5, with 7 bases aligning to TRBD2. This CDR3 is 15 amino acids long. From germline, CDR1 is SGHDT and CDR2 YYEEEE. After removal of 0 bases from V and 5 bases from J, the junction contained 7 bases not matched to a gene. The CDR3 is CASSLARETYETQYF. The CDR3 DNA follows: TGTGCCAGCAGCTTGGCGCGGGAGACGTATGAGACCCAGTACTTC.

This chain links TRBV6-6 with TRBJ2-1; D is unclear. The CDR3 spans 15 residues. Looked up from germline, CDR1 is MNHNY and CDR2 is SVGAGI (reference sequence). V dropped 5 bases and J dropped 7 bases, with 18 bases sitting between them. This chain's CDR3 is CASSPAVPLGNEQFF. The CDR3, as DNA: TGTGCCAGCAGTCCGGCAGTCCCCCTGGGAAATGAGCAGTTCTTC.

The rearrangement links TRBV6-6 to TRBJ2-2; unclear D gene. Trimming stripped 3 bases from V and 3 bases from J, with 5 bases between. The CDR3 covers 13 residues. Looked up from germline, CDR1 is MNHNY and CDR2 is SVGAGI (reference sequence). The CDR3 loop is CASSYAYTGELFF. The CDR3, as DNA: TGTGCCAGCAGTTATGCGTACACCGGGGAGCTGTTTTTT.

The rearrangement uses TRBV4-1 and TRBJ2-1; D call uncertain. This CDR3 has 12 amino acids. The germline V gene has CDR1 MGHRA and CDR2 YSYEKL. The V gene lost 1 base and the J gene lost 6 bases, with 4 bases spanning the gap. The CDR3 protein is CASSQVLNEQFF. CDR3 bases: TGCGCCAGCAGCCAAGTCCTCAATGAGCAGTTCTTC.